These 9 T cell receptor beta chains came from one sample sequenced in a study of T cells in Graves' hyperthyroidism and ophthalmopathy. Regions amplified from RNA transcripts were the TCR beta CDR3 regions. An initial round of RT-PCR targeting the TCR CDR3 relied on the HTBI primer set. MiXCR, applied by TCRdb to the multiplex PCR reads, yields one record per CDR3 protein. The sample has approximately 510,000 distinct CDR3 sequences; less than 25% are singletons. The sample taken for sequencing was blood. Receptors originate from a man between 18 and 35 years old with Graves' hyperthyroidism.

The table lists this clonotype with many counts. The CDR3 coding sequence is TGTGCCAGCAGCTTCTACTCGGGGGTCGAGCAGTACTTC. Its protein product is CASSFYSGVEQYF. The chain couples TRBV6-1 to TRBJ2-7, with a weak D call TRBD2 (6 bases). The CDR3 contains 13 residues. V gave up 6 bases and J gave up 6 bases, with 15 bases separating them. CDR1 MNHNS and CDR2 SASEGT come from the germline V gene.

This clonotype has a count of ten or more. The chain employs TRBV4-2 and TRBJ2-5, with 9 bases identical to TRBD2. V lost 4 bases to trimming and J lost 1 base; unmatched junction nucleotides: 4. The CDR3 sequence is 15 residues long. Germline V lookup: CDR1 LGHNA, CDR2 YNFKEQ. CDR3 sequence (DNA): TGTGCCAGCAGCCCCGTAGCGGGGGCCCAAGAGACCCAGTACTTC. Translation gives CASSPVAGAQETQYF.

This clonotype was found many times. As DNA, the CDR3 is TGTGCCAGCAGTAAACTCGGGACCTATCAGCCCCAGCATTTT. The encoded protein is CASSKLGTYQPQHF. V usage is TRBV5-8 and J usage is TRBJ1-5, with D tentatively TRBD1 (5 bases). The CDR3 loop spans 14 amino acids. CDR1 SGHTS and CDR2 YDEGEE come from the germline V gene. V was clipped by 5 bases and J by 5 bases, with 14 bases between them. Looking up the rest from reference TRBV5-8 and TRBJ1-5 gives the full variable domain: EAGVTQSPTHLIKTRGQQATLRCSPISGHTSVYWYQQALGLGLQFLLWYDEGEERNRGNFPPRFSGRQFPNYSSELNVNALELEDSALYLCASSKLGTYQPQHFGDGTRLSIL.

Many counts were recorded for this clonotype. The chain recombines TRBV6-2 or TRBV6-3 with TRBJ1-2, with D possibly TRBD1 on 5 matching bases. The CDR3 spans 17 residues. Trimming took off 2 bases at V and 0 bases at J, with 16 bases between the two ends. The V gene's germline CDR1 is MNHEY and CDR2 SVGEGT. The CDR3 reads CASSYGPGWMANYGYTF. The CDR3 nucleotides are TGTGCCAGCAGTTACGGTCCAGGGTGGATGGCTAACTATGGCTACACCTTC.

In its sample, this clonotype was seen many times. The chain joins TRBV12-3 or TRBV12-4 to TRBJ2-6, with D maybe TRBD2 (5 bases). This CDR3 is built from 15 residues. Trimming removed 6 bases at V and 1 base at J, with 10 bases between. CDR3 sequence: CASSPRGSGANVLTF. Here the CDR3 DNA reads TGTGCCAGCAGCCCCCGAGGGTCTGGGGCCAACGTCCTGACTTTC.

The rearrangement uses TRBV12-5 and TRBJ1-2; D is possibly TRBD1 (6 bases). Trimming stripped 9 bases from V and 7 bases from J, with 24 bases between. Germline V lookup: CDR1 LGHNT, CDR2 FRNRAP. The CDR3 is 15 amino acids. Written as DNA, the CDR3 is TGTGCTAGCGGGACATCTTCCGACAGAGCCCCTGGCTACACCTTC. Protein: CASGTSSDRAPGYTF.

This clonotype was seen many times. The chain carries TRBV4-1 and TRBJ2-5, with D possibly matching TRBD1 (5 bases). The V gene's germline CDR1 is MGHRA and CDR2 YSYEKL. The CDR3 is 16 residues long. V lost 0 bases and J lost 4, with 15 bases in between. The CDR3 DNA is TGCGCCAGCAGCCAAGACAAGACCAGGGCTGGAGAGACCCAGTACTTC. This gives the protein CASSQDKTRAGETQYF.

The chain uses TRBV12-3 or TRBV12-4 and TRBJ2-5; the match to TRBD1 covers 7 bases. The CDR3 runs 14 residues. V lost 5 bases, J lost 6 bases, and 9 bases stayed unmatched. Here the CDR3 reads CASSRTGAVKTQYF. The CDR3 nucleotides are TGTGCCAGCAGTCGCACAGGGGCGGTAAAGACCCAGTACTTC.

The sample holds one count of this clonotype. The chain couples TRBV6-1 to TRBJ2-7; D is ambiguous. Germline CDR1 MNHNS, CDR2 SASEGT. The CDR3 runs 12 residues. The ends were cut back, 7 bases at V and 5 bases at J, with 12 bases in the middle. The DNA of the CDR3 is TGTGCCAGCACCGGGTGGAACCACGAGCAGTACTTC. Amino acids: CASTGWNHEQYF.